This TCR beta chain was captured in a study of shared clonotypes between healthy human individuals (TCRdb year 2020). Looking at the study overall: A few men and two women, aged 18 to 49 years, made up the cohort. For each donor, CD4 naive and CD4 memory were each given three plates, CD8 naive was given two plates, and CD8 memory was given one plate. To estimate repertoire size and how much clonotype sharing occurs between individuals, the study deeply sequenced the blood TCR repertoires of five or six healthy adults. Libraries were prepared and TCR repertoires were sequenced by different laboratories using diverse techniques, in order to increase sequencing depth and limit assay-specific biases. Between about 0.9 and 10 billion PBMCs per donor were obtained by leukapheresis. Paper-wide results and their limitations: Naive subsets generally had larger estimated clonotype richness than memory subsets did. Across a few donors, about 5.2% of naive CD4, approximately 4% of naive CD8, 2.3% of memory CD4, and 0.3% to 0.45% of memory CD8 clonotypes were shared. Compared with non-shared clonotypes, the clonotypes found in all four sorted-subset donors had higher generation probabilities. Even with the large sequencing depth, rarefaction of the sorted-subset datasets indicated that sequencing was incomplete. The small number of donors limited the genetic and exposure-history diversity represented. Pairwise subsampling indicated that sequencing depth was expected to affect the degree of clonotype sharing among donors. Only blood was sampled, and tissue TCR repertoires likely differ from those in blood.

CD8 naive samples were CD45RO-negative cells positively selected for CCR7, giving a CD45RA+CCR7+ population that excluded TemRA cells. The donors were healthy, HIV-negative adults with no recently reported acute infections or vaccinations. Every donor was a Caucasian adult residing in Nashville, Tennessee, USA. Blood was collected by leukapheresis, and PBMCs were isolated by Ficoll-Histopaque density gradient centrifugation and then cryopreserved in liquid nitrogen vapor phase. Analytical flow cytometry was used to check the purity and quantity of every magnetically sorted T cell population. Each sorted fraction had its genomic DNA isolated and then quantified by UV absorbance on a Nanodrop 2000c. Turning to this clone: Its specific antigen is unknown. Per-base quality was not reported, and no clone a single base away is much larger than it.

Using the deep immunoSEQ assay, TCR CDR3 regions were amplified from genomic DNA by multiplex PCR. For each cell subset, the extracted genomic DNA was distributed evenly across all wells of several immunoSEQ 96-well plates, and each plate served as one replicate. For sorted subsets, approximately 210 ng genomic DNA, equal to about 30,000 T cell genomes, was loaded into each replicate PCR. Purified libraries were measured with a Qubit 3.0 fluorometer, size-checked on a Bioanalyzer 2100, and measured again with the KAPA Library Quantification kit. Every immunoSEQ 96-well plate was sequenced on a separate single-read 150-cycle Illumina NextSeq 550 flow cell. The authors processed their data as follows. The immunoSEQ output contained only junctional sequences without quality scores, so filtering could not match that applied to full-length reads. Sequences were annotated with PyIR, a Python wrapper for IgBLAST v1.9, using IMGT germline references to assign V/J genes and CDR3. Reads were removed for weak V/J assignments (E-value above 1e-6), missing CDR3, stop codons, out-of-frame junctions, or ambiguous translated residues. V3J clonotypes were defined as sequences sharing an identical inferred V gene, J gene, and CDR3 amino acid sequence. The percentage overlap between two repertoires was calculated by dividing the number of shared unique clonotypes by the size of the smaller repertoire. Repertoire richness was assessed with RTK rarefaction, the Chao1 estimator, and Recon v2.1 estimates of unobserved clonotypes. Generation probabilities for all TCRbeta clonotypes obtained by the gDNA method from several donors were computed using OLGA. TCRdb carries this immuneACCESS record with in-frame sequences only. Its versions omit some clonotypes, under half of them owing to an unresolved V gene in the studies checked, with the rest unexplained. V and J calls and clone size are those listed in that table; D and trimming were worked out from the DNA. The sample has approximately 1.9 million clones on record, 85% to 95% of them singletons. The ten largest clones capture over 1.5% of the sample.

CDR1 KGHSH and CDR2 LQKENI are derived from the germline V gene. The CDR3, cysteine through phenylalanine, is 16 amino acids long. The read is trimmed to its CDR3 DNA, 48 bases read in frame from base 1. Trimming at the junction amounts to 6 bases on V and 1 base on J, and the germline ends lie 15 bases apart. The chain links TRBV18 with TRBJ2-2; the D region possibly corresponds to TRBD2 (6 bases align). The sample comprised naive CD8+ T cells from PBMCs. The sample's cell subset or site label, decoded: CD45RA+CCR7+. The TCR originated in a man between 18 and 35 years old in good health. Some clones in this sample may be carry-over from other donors' samples. The CDR3 protein is CASSLLRSGNTGELFF. The DNA is TGTGCCAGCTCCCTTCTGCGTAGCGGGAACACCGGGGAGCTGTTTTTT.